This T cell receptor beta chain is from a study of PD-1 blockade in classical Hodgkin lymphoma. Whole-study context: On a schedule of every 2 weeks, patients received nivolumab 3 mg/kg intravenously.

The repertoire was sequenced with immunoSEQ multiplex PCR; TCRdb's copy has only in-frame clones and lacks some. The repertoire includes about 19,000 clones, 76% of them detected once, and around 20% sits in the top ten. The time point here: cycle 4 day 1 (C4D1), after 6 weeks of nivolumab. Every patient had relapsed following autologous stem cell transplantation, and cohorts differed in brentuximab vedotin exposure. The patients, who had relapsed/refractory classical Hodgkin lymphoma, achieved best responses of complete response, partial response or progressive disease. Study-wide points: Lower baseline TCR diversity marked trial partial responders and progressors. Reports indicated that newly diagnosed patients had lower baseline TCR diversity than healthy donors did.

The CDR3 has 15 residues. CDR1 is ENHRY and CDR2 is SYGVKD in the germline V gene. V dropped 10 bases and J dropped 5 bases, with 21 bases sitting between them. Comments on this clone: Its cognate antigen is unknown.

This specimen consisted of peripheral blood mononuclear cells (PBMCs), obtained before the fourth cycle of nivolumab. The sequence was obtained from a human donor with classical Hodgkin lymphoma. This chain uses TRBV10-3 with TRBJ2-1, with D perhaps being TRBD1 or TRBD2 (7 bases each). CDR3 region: CASTIPGRGHNEQFF. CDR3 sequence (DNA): TGTGCCAGCACCATCCCTGGGAGGGGGCACAATGAGCAGTTCTTC.